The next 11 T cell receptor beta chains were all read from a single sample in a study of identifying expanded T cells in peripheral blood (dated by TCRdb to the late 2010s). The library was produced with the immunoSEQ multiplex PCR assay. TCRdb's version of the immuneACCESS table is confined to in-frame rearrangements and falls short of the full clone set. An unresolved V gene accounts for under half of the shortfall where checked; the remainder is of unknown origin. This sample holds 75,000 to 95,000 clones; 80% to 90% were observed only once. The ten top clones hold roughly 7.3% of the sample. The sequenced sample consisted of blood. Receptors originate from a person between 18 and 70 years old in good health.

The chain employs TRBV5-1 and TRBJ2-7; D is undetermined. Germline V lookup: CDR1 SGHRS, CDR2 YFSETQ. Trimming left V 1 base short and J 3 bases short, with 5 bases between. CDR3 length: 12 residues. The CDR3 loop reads CASSLSGYEQYF. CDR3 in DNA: TGCGCCAGCAGCTTGTCGGGCTACGAGCAGTACTTC.

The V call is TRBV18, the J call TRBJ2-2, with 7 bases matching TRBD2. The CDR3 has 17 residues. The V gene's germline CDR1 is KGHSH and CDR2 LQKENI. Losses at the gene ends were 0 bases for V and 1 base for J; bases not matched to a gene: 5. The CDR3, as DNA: TGTGCCAGCTCACCACCCCGGGCGGGAGAGAACACCGGGGAGCTGTTTTTT. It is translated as CASSPPRAGENTGELFF.

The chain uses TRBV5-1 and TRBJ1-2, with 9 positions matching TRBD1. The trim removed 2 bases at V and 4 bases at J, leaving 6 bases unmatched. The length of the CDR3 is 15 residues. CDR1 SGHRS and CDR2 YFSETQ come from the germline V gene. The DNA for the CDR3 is TGCGCCAGCAGCTTATCACAGGGGGCTGGCTATGGCTACACCTTC. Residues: CASSLSQGAGYGYTF.

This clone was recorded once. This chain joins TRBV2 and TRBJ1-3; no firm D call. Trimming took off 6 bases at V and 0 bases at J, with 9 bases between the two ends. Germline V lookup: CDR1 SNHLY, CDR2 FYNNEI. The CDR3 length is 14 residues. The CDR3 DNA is TGTGCCAGCAGAGAGGGTTACTCTGGAAACACCATATATTTT. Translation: CASREGYSGNTIYF.

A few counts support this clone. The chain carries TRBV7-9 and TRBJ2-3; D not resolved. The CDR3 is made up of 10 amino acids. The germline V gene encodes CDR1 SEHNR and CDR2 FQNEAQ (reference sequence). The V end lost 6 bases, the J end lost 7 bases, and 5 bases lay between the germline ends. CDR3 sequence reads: CASRGYTQYF. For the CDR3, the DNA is TGTGCCAGCAGGGGCTATACGCAGTATTTT.

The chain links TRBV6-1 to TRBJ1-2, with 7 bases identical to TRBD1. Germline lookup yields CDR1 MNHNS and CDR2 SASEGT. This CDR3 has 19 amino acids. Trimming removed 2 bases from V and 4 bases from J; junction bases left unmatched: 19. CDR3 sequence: CASSEWRQGLIGFLYGYTF. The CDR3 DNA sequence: TGTGCCAGCAGTGAATGGAGACAGGGTTTGATCGGATTTCTCTATGGCTACACCTTC.

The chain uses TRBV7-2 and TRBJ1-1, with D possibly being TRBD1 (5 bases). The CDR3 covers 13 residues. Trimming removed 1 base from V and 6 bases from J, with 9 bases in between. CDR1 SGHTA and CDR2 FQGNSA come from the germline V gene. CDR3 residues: CASSLERGPEAFF. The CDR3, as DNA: TGTGCCAGCAGCTTAGAGCGGGGCCCTGAAGCTTTCTTT.

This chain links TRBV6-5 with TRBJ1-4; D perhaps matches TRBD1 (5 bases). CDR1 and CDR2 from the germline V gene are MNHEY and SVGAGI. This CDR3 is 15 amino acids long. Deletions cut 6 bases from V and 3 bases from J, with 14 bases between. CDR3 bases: TGTGCCAGCAGCTCCCAGGGAGCGGCTAATGAAAAACTGTTTTTT. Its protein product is CASSSQGAANEKLFF.

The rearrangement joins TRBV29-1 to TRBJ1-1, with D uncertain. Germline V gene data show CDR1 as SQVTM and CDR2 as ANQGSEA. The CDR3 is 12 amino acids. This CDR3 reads CGGRHMNTEAFF. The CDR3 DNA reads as TGCGGCGGACGGCACATGAACACTGAAGCTTTCTTT.

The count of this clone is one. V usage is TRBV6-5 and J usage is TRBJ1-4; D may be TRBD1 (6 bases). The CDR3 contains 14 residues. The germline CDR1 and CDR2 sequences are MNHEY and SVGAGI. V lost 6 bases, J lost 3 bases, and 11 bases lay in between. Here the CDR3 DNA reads TGTGCCAGCAGGGATCGGACAGCTAATGAAAAACTGTTTTTT. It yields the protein CASRDRTANEKLFF.

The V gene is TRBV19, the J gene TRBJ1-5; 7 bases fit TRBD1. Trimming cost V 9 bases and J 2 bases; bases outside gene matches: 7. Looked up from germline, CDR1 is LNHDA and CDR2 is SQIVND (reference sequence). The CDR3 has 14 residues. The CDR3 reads CASKGTARNQPQHF. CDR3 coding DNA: TGTGCCAGCAAAGGGACAGCCCGCAATCAGCCCCAGCATTTT.